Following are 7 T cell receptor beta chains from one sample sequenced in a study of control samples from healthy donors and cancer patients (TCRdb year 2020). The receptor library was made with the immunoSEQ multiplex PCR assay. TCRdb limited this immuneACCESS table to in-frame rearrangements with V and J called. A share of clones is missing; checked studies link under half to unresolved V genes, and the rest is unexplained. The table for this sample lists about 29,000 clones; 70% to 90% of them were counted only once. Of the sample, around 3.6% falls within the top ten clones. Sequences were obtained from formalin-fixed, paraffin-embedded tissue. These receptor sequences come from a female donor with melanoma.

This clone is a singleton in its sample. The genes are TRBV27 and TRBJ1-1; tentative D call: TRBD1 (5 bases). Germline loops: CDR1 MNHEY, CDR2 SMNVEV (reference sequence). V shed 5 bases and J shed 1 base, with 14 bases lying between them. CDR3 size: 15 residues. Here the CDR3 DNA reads TGTGCCAGCAGTAGAGGACCACAGGCGAACACTGAAGCTTTCTTT. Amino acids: CASSRGPQANTEAFF.

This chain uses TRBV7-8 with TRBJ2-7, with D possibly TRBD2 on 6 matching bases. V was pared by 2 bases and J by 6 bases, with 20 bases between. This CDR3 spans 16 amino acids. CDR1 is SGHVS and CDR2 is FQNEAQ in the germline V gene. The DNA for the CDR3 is TGTGCCAGCAGCTTATACTGGGATTCGGGAGTTCTCGAGCAGTACTTC. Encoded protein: CASSLYWDSGVLEQYF. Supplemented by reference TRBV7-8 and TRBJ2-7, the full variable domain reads GAGVSQSPRYKVAKRGQDVALRCDPISGHVSLFWYQQALGQGPEFLTYFQNEAQLDKSGLPSDRFFAERPEGSVSTLKIQRTQQEDSAVYLCASSLYWDSGVLEQYFGPGTRLTVT.

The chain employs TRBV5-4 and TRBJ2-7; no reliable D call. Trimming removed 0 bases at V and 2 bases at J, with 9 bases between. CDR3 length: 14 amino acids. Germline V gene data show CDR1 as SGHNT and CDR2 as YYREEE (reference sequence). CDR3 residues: CASSLDSVTYEQYF. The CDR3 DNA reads TGTGCCAGCAGCTTGGATTCTGTGACCTACGAGCAGTACTTC.

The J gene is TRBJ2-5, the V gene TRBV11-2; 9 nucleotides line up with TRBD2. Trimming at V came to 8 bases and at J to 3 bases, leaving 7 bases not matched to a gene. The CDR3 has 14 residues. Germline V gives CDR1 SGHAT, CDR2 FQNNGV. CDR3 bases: TGTGCCAGCGGGCTAGCGGGACGGGAAGAGACCCAGTACTTC. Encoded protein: CASGLAGREETQYF.

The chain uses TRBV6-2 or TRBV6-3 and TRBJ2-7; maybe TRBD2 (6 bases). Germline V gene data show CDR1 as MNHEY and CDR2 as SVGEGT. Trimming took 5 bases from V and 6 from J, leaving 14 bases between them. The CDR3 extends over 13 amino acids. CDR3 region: CASSRWEEGEQYF. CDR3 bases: TGTGCCAGCAGTCGTTGGGAGGAGGGCGAGCAGTACTTC.

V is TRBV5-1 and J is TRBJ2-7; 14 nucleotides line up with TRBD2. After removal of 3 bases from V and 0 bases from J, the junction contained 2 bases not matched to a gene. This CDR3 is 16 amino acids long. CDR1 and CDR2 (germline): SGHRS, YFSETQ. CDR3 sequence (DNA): TGCGCCAGCAGCTGGGGGACTAGCGGGAGCTCCTACGAGCAGTACTTC. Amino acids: CASSWGTSGSSYEQYF.

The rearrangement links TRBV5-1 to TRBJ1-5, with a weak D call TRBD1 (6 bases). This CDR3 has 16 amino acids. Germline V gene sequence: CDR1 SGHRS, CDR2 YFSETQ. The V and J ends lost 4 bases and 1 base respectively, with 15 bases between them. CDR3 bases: TGCGCCAGCAGCCTCGGCGAGGGGGGAAGCAATCAGCCCCAGCATTTT. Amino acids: CASSLGEGGSNQPQHF.